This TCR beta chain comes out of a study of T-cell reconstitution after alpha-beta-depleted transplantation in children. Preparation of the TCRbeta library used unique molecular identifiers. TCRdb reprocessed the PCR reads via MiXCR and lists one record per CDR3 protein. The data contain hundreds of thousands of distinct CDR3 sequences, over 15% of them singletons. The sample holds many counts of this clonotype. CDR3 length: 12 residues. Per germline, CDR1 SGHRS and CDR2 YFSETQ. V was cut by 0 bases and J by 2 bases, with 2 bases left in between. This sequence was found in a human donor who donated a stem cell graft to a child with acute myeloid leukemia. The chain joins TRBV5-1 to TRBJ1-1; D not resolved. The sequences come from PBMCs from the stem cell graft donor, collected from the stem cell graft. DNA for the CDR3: TGCGCCAGCAGCTTGGATAACACTGAAGCTTTCTTT. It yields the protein CASSLDNTEAFF.